These 31 T cell receptor beta chains were all obtained from the same sample, sequenced in a study of T-cell reconstitution after alpha-beta-depleted transplantation in children. Unique molecular identifiers tagged the TCRbeta library. Each CDR3 protein is one row after TCRdb ran MiXCR on the PCR reads. The table shows roughly 340,000 distinct CDR3 sequences, with about 17% occurring only once. The specimen comprised PBMCs, mostly from graft donor cells, sampled 360 days after TCRalphabeta/CD19-depleted stem cell transplant. The receptors originated from a male patient aged 2-10 years who had a stem cell transplant for acute lymphoblastic leukemia, so the T cells may come from the graft donor.

The chain carries TRBV12-3 or TRBV12-4 and TRBJ2-1; 7 nucleotides line up with TRBD2. CDR3 length equals 13 residues. The trim removed 6 bases at V and 12 bases at J, leaving 11 bases unmatched. The DNA of the CDR3 is TGTGCCAGCAGCCCCCCGACTAGCCGGGGGCAGTTCTTC. Its translation: CASSPPTSRGQFF.

This chain uses TRBV15 with TRBJ2-5; weak D call: TRBD1 (6 bases). CDR1 and CDR2 (germline): LNHNV, YYDKDF (reference sequence). This CDR3 has 14 amino acids. Trimming shortened V by 0 bases and J by 4 bases, and 9 bases separated the two germline ends. The DNA of the CDR3 is TGTGCCACCAGCAGAGATTACAGGGTAGAGACCCAGTACTTC. This translates into CATSRDYRVETQYF.

This clonotype was counted between two and nine times. This chain links TRBV15 with TRBJ2-1; D not certain. V was cut by 0 bases and J by 3 bases, with 15 bases left in between. The CDR3 has 17 amino acids. The germline gives CDR1 LNHNV, CDR2 YYDKDF (reference sequence). The chain's CDR3 is CATSREQRTTYYNEQFF. The CDR3 bases are TGTGCCACCAGCAGAGAGCAGAGAACTACATACTACAATGAGCAGTTCTTC.

This clonotype was recorded many times. The V call is TRBV12-3 or TRBV12-4, the J call TRBJ2-3; either TRBD1 or TRBD2 may fit D (5 bases each). V was pared by 6 bases and J by 4 bases, with 17 bases between. The CDR3 consists of 15 residues. The CDR3 sequence is CASSVGGAGADTQYF. The DNA for the CDR3 is TGTGCCAGCAGCGTAGGTGGGGCGGGCGCAGATACGCAGTATTTT.

This clonotype was found many times. The rearrangement joins TRBV7-2 to TRBJ2-7; D is perhaps TRBD1 or TRBD2 (5 bases each). This CDR3 comprises 16 residues. The germline V and J ends were trimmed by 2 bases and 1 base, with 15 bases remaining between them. Germline-derived CDR1 and CDR2 are SGHTA and FQGNSA. The CDR3 protein is CASSLRWDPKSYEQYF. CDR3 coding DNA: TGTGCCAGCAGCTTAAGGTGGGACCCCAAATCCTACGAGCAGTACTTC.

At least ten counts were recorded for this clonotype. The chain recombines TRBV28 with TRBJ2-7, with 12 bases fitting TRBD1. Trimming cost V 1 base and J 2 bases; bases outside gene matches: 6. Per the germline V gene, CDR1 is MDHEN and CDR2 is SYDVKM. The length of the CDR3 is 17 residues. DNA for the CDR3: TGTGCCAGCAGTTTATTAGCCGGGACAGGGGGCCCCTACGAGCAGTACTTC. Its protein product is CASSLLAGTGGPYEQYF.

This clonotype was recorded at least ten times. The J gene is TRBJ2-2, the V gene TRBV5-1; 7 bases line up with TRBD1. J gave up 4 bases and V 1 base, and 4 bases lay outside the gene matches. From germline, CDR1 is SGHRS and CDR2 YFSETQ. This CDR3 has 15 residues. The CDR3 DNA reads TGCGCCAGCAGCTTGCAGACAGGGTCCACCGGGGAGCTGTTTTTT. Protein product: CASSLQTGSTGELFF.

This clonotype was seen more than once but under ten times. J is TRBJ2-2 and V is TRBV28; no reliable D call. CDR3 length equals 13 residues. Looked up from germline, CDR1 is MDHEN and CDR2 is SYDVKM. V was trimmed by 8 bases and J by 5 bases, leaving 12 bases between them. CDR3 sequence reads: CASLTEPTGELFF. The CDR3 DNA is TGTGCCAGCTTGACCGAACCTACCGGGGAGCTGTTTTTT.

V is TRBV20-1 and J is TRBJ2-1; 12 bases fit TRBD2. Germline CDR1 and CDR2: DFQATT and SNEGSKA (reference sequence). The CDR3 runs to 14 residues. Trimming took 5 bases from V and 7 from J; bases not matched to a gene: 6. The CDR3 is CSAGTGTSGNEQFF. The CDR3 DNA sequence: TGCAGTGCTGGAACCGGGACTAGCGGGAATGAGCAGTTCTTC.

There are many counts of this clonotype. V is TRBV12-3 or TRBV12-4 and J is TRBJ2-1; D gene uncertain. CDR3 size: 12 residues. Trimming took 3 bases from V and 8 from J, leaving 8 bases between them. CDR3 region: CASSFSSDEQFF. The CDR3 nucleotides are TGTGCCAGCAGTTTCAGCAGCGATGAGCAGTTCTTC.

The CDR3 region is CAWTGLNTEAFF. The CDR3 region has the DNA TGTGCCTGGACAGGGCTTAACACTGAAGCTTTCTTT. The V call is TRBV30, the J call TRBJ1-1, with D possibly matching TRBD1 (5 bases). The CDR3 has 12 amino acids. V lost 4 bases to trimming and J lost 2 bases, with 8 bases between them. Germline loops: CDR1 GTSNPN, CDR2 SVGIG (reference sequence).

This clonotype was counted between two and nine times. The chain combines TRBV28 with TRBJ1-5; D call uncertain. V gave up 3 bases and J gave up 4 bases, with 10 bases separating them. The CDR3 extends over 14 amino acids. CDR1 is MDHEN, CDR2 SYDVKM, per germline. The DNA of the CDR3 is TGTGCCAGCAGTTTTGGCACGGATAATCAGCCCCAGCATTTT. The encoded protein is CASSFGTDNQPQHF.

This clonotype showed up many times. V is TRBV28 and J is TRBJ2-3; 7 nucleotides match TRBD2. CDR3 length: 14 residues. Germline V gives CDR1 MDHEN, CDR2 SYDVKM. J gave up 4 bases and V 7 bases, and 8 bases lay outside the gene matches. CDR3 residues: CASKGGSGPDTQYF. For the CDR3, the DNA is TGTGCCAGCAAGGGCGGGAGTGGGCCAGATACGCAGTATTTT.

This chain connects TRBV6-1 to TRBJ2-5, with D perhaps assigned TRBD1 or TRBD2 (5 bases each). CDR1 is MNHNS, CDR2 SASEGT, per germline. This CDR3 is built from 15 residues. V was clipped by 7 bases and J by 4 bases, with 19 bases between them. CDR3 sequence (DNA): TGTGCCAGCACCCCTCTCCAGGGAGTGGCAGAGACCCAGTACTTC. It is translated as CASTPLQGVAETQYF.

The gene calls are TRBV6-5 and TRBJ2-7, with 8 bases identical to TRBD2. Per the germline V gene, CDR1 is MNHEY and CDR2 is SVGAGI. The CDR3 loop spans 14 amino acids. J gave up 3 bases and V 0 bases, and 1 base lay outside the gene matches. CDR3 loop: CASSYSAGGYEQYF. For the CDR3, the DNA is TGTGCCAGCAGTTACTCCGCGGGGGGCTACGAGCAGTACTTC.

This clonotype was seen many times. DNA for the CDR3: TGCGCCAGCAGCTTGGCCCAGGGGGCTGAAGCTTTCTTT. Its translation is CASSLAQGAEAFF. The chain employs TRBV5-1 and TRBJ1-1; TRBD1 aligns across 7 bases. This CDR3 comprises 13 residues. Per the germline V gene, CDR1 is SGHRS and CDR2 is YFSETQ. V lost 0 bases and J lost 6; bases outside the gene matches: 2.

This chain connects TRBV4-1 to TRBJ1-2; no clear D. The CDR3 totals 13 residues. Germline V gene lookup returns CDR1 MGHRA and CDR2 YSYEKL. Deletions cut 3 bases from V and 4 bases from J, with 9 bases between. CDR3 in DNA: TGCGCCAGCAGCCACCTCACGCTCTATGGCTACACCTTC. This codes for CASSHLTLYGYTF.

The genes are TRBV6-5 and TRBJ2-2; no clear D gene. Germline loops: CDR1 MNHEY, CDR2 SVGAGI. Between the trimmed V and J ends, which lost 5 bases and 7 bases, there was a span of 8 bases. The CDR3 is 12 residues long. This CDR3 reads CASSPADGELFF. CDR3 coding DNA: TGTGCCAGCAGTCCGGCTGACGGGGAGCTGTTTTTT.

The rearrangement links TRBV6-1 to TRBJ1-2, with D unclear. Germline CDR1 and CDR2: MNHNS and SASEGT. The CDR3 consists of 16 residues. Trimming cost V 5 bases and J 4 bases, with 20 bases left between them. CDR3 sequence: CASSRAVEGYPYGYTF. The CDR3, as DNA: TGTGCCAGCAGTCGGGCAGTGGAGGGATACCCCTATGGCTACACCTTC.

J is TRBJ2-3 and V is TRBV11-1; the match to TRBD2 covers 7 bases. Germline V CDR1 and CDR2: SGHAT, FQDESV (reference sequence). Losses at the gene ends were 3 bases for V and 5 bases for J; bases not matched to a gene: 11. This CDR3 spans 16 amino acids. The DNA of the CDR3 is TGTGCCAGCAGCTTTTTCCCTAGCGGCACCCTAGATACGCAGTATTTT. Its translation is CASSFFPSGTLDTQYF.

The gene calls are TRBV4-3 and TRBJ2-1, with D perhaps matching TRBD1 (6 bases). The CDR3 is made up of 17 amino acids. V dropped 0 bases and J dropped 2 bases, with 14 bases sitting between them. Germline lookup yields CDR1 LGHNA and CDR2 YSLEER. CDR3 protein: CASSQDNTGTPYNEQFF. In DNA form, the CDR3 reads TGCGCCAGCAGCCAAGATAATACAGGGACCCCCTACAATGAGCAGTTCTTC.

V is TRBV5-5 and J is TRBJ1-2; 9 nucleotides agree with TRBD1. V lost 2 bases to trimming and J lost 1 base; unmatched junction nucleotides: 6. This CDR3 is built from 16 residues. The germline V gene encodes CDR1 SGHKS and CDR2 YYEKEE (reference sequence). CDR3 in amino acids: CASSFAGQGYNYGYTF. The DNA of the CDR3 is TGTGCCAGCAGCTTCGCCGGACAGGGGTATAACTATGGCTACACCTTC.

This clonotype was counted between two and nine times. CDR3 nucleotide sequence: TGTGCCAGCAGCTGGGACCCCAGCATAGGCTACGAGCAGTACTTC. It translates to CASSWDPSIGYEQYF. The chain recombines TRBV7-8 with TRBJ2-7; the D call may be TRBD1 or TRBD2 (5 bases each). Germline-derived CDR1 and CDR2 are SGHVS and FQNEAQ. V was pared by 4 bases and J by 3 bases, with 16 bases between. The CDR3 has 15 residues.

This clonotype was detected a few times. The rearrangement joins TRBV29-1 to TRBJ2-7, with D uncertain. Trimming stripped 4 bases from V and 3 bases from J, with 10 bases between. From germline, CDR1 is SQVTM and CDR2 ANQGSEA. This CDR3 spans 12 amino acids. CDR3 sequence (DNA): TGCAGCGTTGCCGGACCAGTCTACGAGCAGTACTTC. Translating gives CSVAGPVYEQYF.

This chain links TRBV29-1 with TRBJ2-7; TRBD2 matches at 7 bases. CDR3 length: 15 amino acids. CDR1 is SQVTM, CDR2 ANQGSEA, per germline. The V gene end was trimmed by 7 bases and the J gene end by 0 bases; junction bases not matched to a gene: 12. This CDR3 is CSGVLSGGGSYEQYF. DNA for the CDR3: TGCAGCGGTGTGCTCTCGGGGGGAGGCTCCTACGAGCAGTACTTC.

This clonotype appeared a few times. This chain joins TRBV4-2 and TRBJ2-7, with 13 nucleotides matching TRBD2. V shed 4 bases and J 0 bases; nucleotides not matched to a gene: 15. The length of the CDR3 is 20 residues. In germline, CDR1 is LGHNA, CDR2 YNFKEQ. The CDR3 bases are TGTGCCAGCAGCCGGATAGCCGGGACAGGGACTAGCGGGACCTCCTACGAGCAGTACTTC. As protein: CASSRIAGTGTSGTSYEQYF.

The chain uses TRBV7-9 and TRBJ2-3, with a weak D call TRBD2 (6 bases). CDR3 length: 14 residues. Germline lookup yields CDR1 SEHNR and CDR2 FQNEAQ (reference sequence). V was trimmed by 2 bases and J by 5 bases, leaving 11 bases between them. CDR3 residues: CASSLTAAGDTQYF. CDR3 sequence (DNA): TGTGCCAGCAGCTTAACTGCAGCGGGAGATACGCAGTATTTT.

The chain combines TRBV2 with TRBJ2-4; 9 bases agree with TRBD2. Germline lookup yields CDR1 SNHLY and CDR2 FYNNEI. The CDR3 length is 12 residues. The V segment lost 7 bases and the J segment 6 bases; nucleotides outside the gene matches: 1. Here the CDR3 reads CASISGGNIQYF. In nucleotides, the CDR3 is TGTGCCAGCATTAGCGGGGGAAACATTCAGTACTTC. Full variable domain (rest looked up from reference TRBV2 and TRBJ2-4): EPEVTQTPSHQVTQMGQEVILRCVPISNHLYFYWYRQILGQKVEFLVSFYNNEISEKSEIFDDQFSVERPDGSNFTLKIRSTKLEDSAMYFCASISGGNIQYFGAGTRLSVL.

The V and J genes are TRBV29-1 and TRBJ2-1; a possible D gene is TRBD1 (5 bases). In germline, CDR1 is SQVTM, CDR2 ANQGSEA. The CDR3 totals 11 residues. The V end lost 2 bases, the J end lost 10 bases, and 9 bases lay between the germline ends. The CDR3 region is CSVEKGREQFF. CDR3 DNA sequence: TGCAGCGTTGAAAAGGGGCGAGAGCAGTTCTTC.

This chain uses TRBV6-2 or TRBV6-3 with TRBJ2-1; D is ambiguous. Trimming left V 2 bases short and J 7 bases short, with 9 bases between. CDR3 length equals 13 residues. Germline CDR1 is MNHEY and CDR2 is SVGEGT. The CDR3 reads CASSYAMVNEQFF. In DNA form, the CDR3 reads TGTGCCAGCAGTTACGCCATGGTGAATGAGCAGTTCTTC.

This rearrangement joins TRBV12-3 or TRBV12-4 to TRBJ2-2; 11 bases fit TRBD2. V shed 6 bases, J shed 6 bases, and the junction held 6 bases outside the gene matches. This CDR3 comprises 15 residues. The CDR3 DNA follows: TGTGCCAGCAGGTTGGGACTAGCGGTCCCCGGGGAGCTGTTTTTT. Protein sequence: CASRLGLAVPGELFF.